The 17 T cell receptor beta chains presented below share a single source sample, sequenced in a study of blood T cells in healthy people across ages. The second PCR ran roughly 7 to 12 cycles with a sample-barcoded 5' primer and J-beta primers. TCRdb processed the 5' RACE reads anew with MiXCR; each CDR3 protein has one entry. Here the sample spans fewer than 900,000 distinct CDR3 sequences, around 36% being singletons. The specimen sequenced was blood. The receptors stem from a man aged 18 to 29 in good health.

This rearrangement joins TRBV20-1 to TRBJ1-1, with D hard to call. With 2 bases removed from V and 4 bases from J, the gap between germline ends came to 11 bases. Per the germline V gene, CDR1 is DFQATT and CDR2 is SNEGSKA (reference sequence). This CDR3 is 13 amino acids long. This CDR3 is CSARRTDITEAFF. As DNA, the CDR3 is TGCAGTGCTAGACGAACCGACATCACTGAAGCTTTCTTT.

J is TRBJ2-5 and V is TRBV20-1; a possible D gene is TRBD1 (7 bases). The tail of the sequence fits TRBJ2-7 better, so the J call may be wrong. Germline CDR1 reads DFQATT; CDR2 reads SNEGSKA (reference sequence). This CDR3 is built from 14 residues. The CDR3 sequence: CSAGTGDLACEQYF. In nucleotides, the CDR3 is TGCAGTGCTGGAACAGGGGACTTGGCCTGCGAGCAGTACTTC.

This clonotype has just a few counts. The V gene is TRBV20-1, the J gene TRBJ1-1, with D possibly TRBD1 on 5 matching bases. Trimming took off 5 bases at V and 1 base at J, with 14 bases between the two ends. The CDR3 covers 14 residues. The germline V gene has CDR1 DFQATT and CDR2 SNEGSKA (reference sequence). CDR3 loop: CSARKLRGNTEAFF. The CDR3 nucleotides are TGCAGTGCTCGGAAATTGAGGGGGAACACTGAAGCTTTCTTT.

Details on this clonotype: Since the CDR3 does not end with the conserved phenylalanine or tryptophan, this likely comes from a read error. The DNA of the CDR3 is TGCGCCAGCAAGCTTGAGCAGGCCCCGAGCTACAAGCAGTACCTC. Protein product: CASKLEQAPSYKQYL. The chain has TRBV5-1 and TRBJ2-4; D unclear. The germline gives CDR1 SGHRS, CDR2 YFSETQ. V dropped 6 bases and J dropped 13 bases, with 26 bases sitting between them. This CDR3 region has 15 residues.

The CDR3 here is CSAFETGTGELFF. CDR3 DNA sequence: TGCAGTGCCTTTGAAACAGGGACCGGGGAGCTGTTTTTT. The chain recombines TRBV20-1 with TRBJ2-2, with D perhaps TRBD1 (6 bases). CDR3 length: 13 residues. V was cut by 6 bases and J by 5 bases, with 13 bases left in between. Germline lookup yields CDR1 DFQATT and CDR2 SNEGSKA (reference sequence).

This clonotype has only a few counts. This sequence joins TRBV2 and TRBJ1-2; 8 nucleotides match TRBD1. CDR1 and CDR2 from the germline V gene are SNHLY and FYNNEI. Trimming took 8 bases from V and 4 from J; bases not matched to a gene: 6. This CDR3 has 13 amino acids. CDR3 in amino acids: CASDKTGAYGYTF. Written as DNA, the CDR3 is TGTGCCAGCGACAAGACAGGGGCCTATGGCTACACCTTC.

This clonotype came up many times. J is TRBJ2-1 and V is TRBV4-3; TRBD1 matches 8 bases. This CDR3 has 17 residues. Germline V gene lookup returns CDR1 LGHNA and CDR2 YSLEER. V shed 1 base and J 4 bases; nucleotides not matched to a gene: 9. Written as DNA, the CDR3 is TGCGCCAGCAGCCAAGTGTCTGGGACAGGCACATACAATGAGCAGTTCTTC. Translating gives CASSQVSGTGTYNEQFF.

In its sample, this clonotype was seen once. V gene TRBV4-2 combines with J gene TRBJ1-2; D unclear. The CDR3 has 13 residues. V was clipped by 1 base and J by 7 bases, with 10 bases between them. Germline V gene lookup returns CDR1 LGHNA and CDR2 YNFKEQ. The CDR3 DNA is TGTGCCAGCAGCCAAGTTCCGGTTCTTGGCTACACCTTC. Its protein is CASSQVPVLGYTF.

This clonotype was recorded many times. The chain uses TRBV3-1 and TRBJ2-7; 8 nucleotides line up with TRBD2. The CDR3 covers 14 residues. The V and J ends lost 6 bases and 3 bases, in that order; junction bases with no gene match: 7. Germline lookup yields CDR1 LGHDT and CDR2 YNNKEL (reference sequence). Written as DNA, the CDR3 is TGTGCCAGCAGTCCCCCGGGAGGGTACTACGAGCAGTACTTC. Residues: CASSPPGGYYEQYF.

This clonotype was observed a handful of times. The gene calls are TRBV10-3 and TRBJ1-2; 9 nucleotides match TRBD1. Germline V gene data show CDR1 as ENHRY and CDR2 as SYGVKD. The CDR3 is 13 amino acids. V trimming: 7 bases; J trimming: 8 bases; junction bases outside the gene matches: 8. The CDR3 here is CAIIPDRGGGYTF. Here the CDR3 DNA reads TGTGCCATCATCCCGGACAGGGGAGGAGGCTACACCTTC.

This clonotype was recorded a few times. V and J are TRBV12-3 or TRBV12-4 and TRBJ2-7; 8 bases are a match to TRBD1. V dropped 6 bases and J dropped 3; count of bases not matched to a gene: 10. The CDR3 runs 15 residues. CDR3 coding DNA: TGTGCCAGCAGCCCCGCCCGAACAGGGGGCTACGAGCAGTACTTC. The encoded protein is CASSPARTGGYEQYF.

The V call is TRBV6-1, the J call TRBJ1-2, with D uncertain. V was shortened by 3 bases and J by 2 bases, with 16 bases between the two germline ends. This CDR3 has 16 residues. Germline V gene data show CDR1 as MNHNS and CDR2 as SASEGT. Here the CDR3 reads CASSEARRAPNYGYTF. In nucleotides, the CDR3 is TGTGCCAGCAGTGAGGCAAGGAGGGCTCCAAACTATGGCTACACCTTC.

The genes are TRBV21-1 and TRBJ2-5. TRBV21-1 is reported as a pseudogene. CDR3 length equals 16 residues. The CDR3 DNA follows: TGTGCCAGCAGCAAATTTCGGCGGCGGACCCAAGAGACCCAGTACTTC. Amino acids: CASSKFRRRTQETQYF.

This clonotype was picked up a small number of times. CDR3 sequence (DNA): TGCGCCAGCAGCCAAGCGCCCCTTGAGACCCAGTACTTC. Amino acids: CASSQAPLETQYF. The gene calls are TRBV4-1 and TRBJ2-5; D is uncertain. V was clipped by 1 base and J by 5 bases, with 8 bases between them. Looked up from germline, CDR1 is MGHRA and CDR2 is YSYEKL. The CDR3 spans 13 residues.

The rearrangement joins TRBV15 to TRBJ2-7; possible D gene TRBD1, 6 bases. The V and J ends lost 0 bases and 1 base respectively, with 22 bases between them. This CDR3 has 19 residues. CDR1 LNHNV and CDR2 YYDKDF come from the germline V gene (reference sequence). CDR3: CATSRDRVGGFWESYEQYF. CDR3 DNA sequence: TGTGCCACCAGCAGAGATCGGGTTGGGGGCTTCTGGGAGTCCTACGAGCAGTACTTC.

V and J are TRBV6-2 or TRBV6-3 and TRBJ1-5; no clear D gene. This CDR3 region has 15 residues. V was trimmed by 0 bases and J by 4 bases, leaving 10 bases between them. CDR1 is MNHEY and CDR2 is SVGEGT in the germline V gene. The CDR3 bases are TGTGCCAGCAGTTACTCCCAAGACGGGAATCAGCCCCAGCATTTT. Translated: CASSYSQDGNQPQHF.

This chain joins TRBV3-1 and TRBJ2-1, with 10 bases that match TRBD2. The CDR3 runs 15 residues. Unmatched junction bases numbered 10, after V lost 6 bases and J lost 8 bases. CDR1 is LGHDT, CDR2 YNNKEL, per germline (reference sequence). The CDR3 here is CASRNSGRAVDEQFF. In DNA form, the CDR3 reads TGTGCCAGCAGAAACAGCGGGAGGGCCGTTGATGAGCAGTTCTTC.